The 21 T cell receptor beta chains below all came from one sample that was sequenced in a study of T cells after yellow fever vaccination. From the 5' RACE reads, TCRdb called clonotypes with MiXCR, one entry per CDR3 protein. Of 25,000 to 35,000 distinct CDR3 sequences detected, nearly 4.5% appear once; the ten largest clones hold about 47%. Specimen: CD8+ T cells sorted from PBMCs, collected 5 days after the yellow fever booster vaccination. These receptors originate from a man aged 25 to 45 who received the YFV17D yellow fever vaccine.

The V gene is TRBV20-1, the J gene TRBJ2-1, with D possibly called TRBD1 or TRBD2 (5 bases each). This CDR3 spans 18 amino acids. CDR1 and CDR2 from the germline V gene are DFQATT and SNEGSKA (reference sequence). V lost 3 bases and J 3 bases, leaving 24 bases between the germline ends. As DNA, the CDR3 is TGCAGTGCTAGGGCCGAAATTGCCCCGGGACGATACTACAATGAGCAGTTCTTC. Translating it yields CSARAEIAPGRYYNEQFF.

This clonotype was seen repeatedly, ten times or more. CDR3: CSAMETPFMYF. The DNA for the CDR3 is TGCAGTGCTATGGAGACCCCTTTCATGTACTTC. The chain couples TRBV20-1 to TRBJ2-4; D is unclear. CDR1 is DFQATT and CDR2 is SNEGSKA in the germline V gene (reference sequence). The CDR3 runs 11 residues. The V gene lost 4 bases and the J gene lost 15 bases, with 16 bases spanning the gap.

Ten or more counts support this clonotype. The V gene is TRBV15, the J gene TRBJ2-6; D is ambiguous. V shed 8 bases and J shed 4 bases, with 9 bases lying between them. CDR3 length equals 13 residues. Germline loops: CDR1 LNHNV, CDR2 YYDKDF (reference sequence). CDR3 loop: CATGGNGANVLTF. CDR3 sequence (DNA): TGTGCCACCGGTGGCAACGGGGCCAACGTCCTGACTTTC.

This clonotype was counted between two and nine times. V gene TRBV7-9 combines with J gene TRBJ2-7; TRBD2 might be the D (5 bases). The V and J ends lost 5 bases and 7 bases respectively, with 18 bases between them. Looked up from germline, CDR1 is SEHNR and CDR2 is FQNEAQ (reference sequence). The CDR3 runs to 14 residues. Written as DNA, the CDR3 is TGTGCCAGCAGCGCTTCCGGGAACCTGATAGAGCAGTACTTC. This encodes CASSASGNLIEQYF.

The rearrangement joins TRBV20-1 to TRBJ2-7; D is undetermined. In germline, CDR1 is DFQATT, CDR2 SNEGSKA (reference sequence). This CDR3 is built from 16 residues. Trimming took 1 base from V and 6 from J, leaving 22 bases between them. In DNA, the CDR3 is TGCAGTGCTAGAGCCCTGGATCCGGGCCTGGAGTCCGAGCAGTACTTC. Its protein product is CSARALDPGLESEQYF.

Ten or more counts support this clonotype. The V and J genes are TRBV18 and TRBJ1-2, with TRBD1 matching over 11 bases. Trimming at V came to 5 bases and at J to 7 bases, leaving 9 bases not matched to a gene. This CDR3 is 15 amino acids long. Per the germline V gene, CDR1 is KGHSH and CDR2 is LQKENI. The CDR3 DNA reads TGTGCCAGCTCAATCCCGGGACAGGGGGAACTTGGCTACACCTTC. This encodes CASSIPGQGELGYTF.

In this sample, this clonotype turned up many times. V and J are TRBV12-3 or TRBV12-4 and TRBJ2-1; D unclear. Trimming removed 1 base from V and 8 bases from J, with 15 bases in between. CDR3 length equals 15 residues. In DNA form, the CDR3 reads TGTGCCAGCAGTTTAGGCCCCCCCGAAAGTTATGAGCAGTTCTTC. It codes for CASSLGPPESYEQFF.

This clonotype was recorded many times. The chain carries TRBV6-5 and TRBJ2-7; 13 bases are shared with TRBD2. Germline CDR1 reads MNHEY; CDR2 reads SVGAGI. The CDR3 contains 22 residues. J lost 4 bases, V lost 2 bases, and 23 bases had no gene match. The CDR3 spells CASSYGTHVLAGTSGIPYEQYF. In nucleotides, the CDR3 is TGTGCCAGCAGTTACGGGACTCATGTCCTCGCCGGGACTAGCGGGATCCCATACGAGCAGTACTTC.

This clonotype was counted at least ten times. The CDR3 DNA reads TGTGCCAGCAGGTCCAGCGGAAACTACGAGCAGTACTTC. Amino acids: CASRSSGNYEQYF. The chain links TRBV6-5 to TRBJ2-7, with a tentative D call TRBD2 (5 bases). Germline V CDR1 and CDR2: MNHEY, SVGAGI. Trimming cost V 6 bases and J 3 bases, with 12 bases left between them. The CDR3 totals 13 residues.

This clonotype was picked up many times. The rearrangement links TRBV5-5 to TRBJ2-3; 8 nucleotides align to TRBD2. The CDR3 consists of 19 residues. V gave up 0 bases and J gave up 2 bases; unmatched junction bases: 14. The germline gives CDR1 SGHKS, CDR2 YYEKEE (reference sequence). This chain's CDR3 is CASSLGGTRDPTLTDTQYF. As DNA, the CDR3 is TGTGCCAGCAGCTTGGGCGGGACTAGAGACCCAACGCTCACAGATACGCAGTATTTT.

This clonotype was recorded many times. The rearrangement joins TRBV7-2 to TRBJ1-5; D unclear. Trimming cost V 1 base and J 0 bases, with 7 bases left between them. There are 15 residues in the CDR3. CDR1 and CDR2 from the germline V gene are SGHTA and FQGNSA. The CDR3 DNA reads TGTGCCAGCAGCTTAGGGGGATATAGCAATCAGCCCCAGCATTTT. It is translated as CASSLGGYSNQPQHF.

This clonotype was recorded at least ten times. The chain has TRBV30 and TRBJ2-2; D unresolved. CDR3 length: 12 amino acids. The V end lost 2 bases, the J end lost 4 bases, and 5 bases lay between the germline ends. CDR1 is GTSNPN, CDR2 SVGIG, per germline (reference sequence). This CDR3 reads CAWSPSTGELFF. In nucleotides, the CDR3 is TGTGCCTGGAGTCCTTCCACCGGGGAGCTGTTTTTT.

This clonotype was observed at least ten times. This chain uses TRBV5-6 with TRBJ2-7, with 12 bases fitting TRBD2. Germline CDR1 and CDR2: SGHDT and YYEEEE. The V segment lost 4 bases and the J segment 2 bases; nucleotides outside the gene matches: 4. The CDR3 consists of 15 residues. The CDR3 DNA reads TGTGCCAGCAGCGTCCTAGCGGGAGGGCCCTACGAGCAGTACTTC. This codes for CASSVLAGGPYEQYF.

This clonotype was seen ten or more times. The rearrangement uses TRBV19 and TRBJ2-7, with 10 bases matching TRBD2. V shed 1 base, J shed 2 bases, and the junction held 2 bases outside the gene matches. From germline, CDR1 is LNHDA and CDR2 SQIVND (reference sequence). This CDR3 comprises 15 residues. CDR3 protein: CASSIVAGGTYEQYF. In nucleotides, the CDR3 is TGTGCCAGTAGTATAGTAGCGGGAGGCACCTACGAGCAGTACTTC. Looking up the rest from reference TRBV19 and TRBJ2-7 gives the full variable domain: DGGITQSPKYLFRKEGQNVTLSCEQNLNHDAMYWYRQDPGQGLRLIYYSQIVNDFQKGDIAEGYSVSREKKESFPLTVTSAQKNPTAFYLCASSIVAGGTYEQYFGPGTRLTVT.

This clonotype was found many times. The rearrangement links TRBV11-2 to TRBJ1-1; D is perhaps TRBD1 (5 bases). V lost 5 bases and J lost 3, with 19 bases in between. Germline loops: CDR1 SGHAT, CDR2 FQNNGV. The CDR3 has 16 residues. CDR3 sequence (DNA): TGTGCCAGCAGCCCTTCTTCGGGGCCCAAGGACACTGAAGCTTTCTTT. It yields the protein CASSPSSGPKDTEAFF.

Many counts were recorded for this clonotype. The chain joins TRBV6-5 to TRBJ2-2; TRBD1 matches at 7 bases. V lost 2 bases and J lost 4; bases outside the gene matches: 4. CDR1 and CDR2 from the germline V gene are MNHEY and SVGAGI. The CDR3 runs 15 residues. DNA of the CDR3: TGTGCCAGCAGTTACAACAGGGGCGGCACCGGGGAGCTGTTTTTT. Translation gives CASSYNRGGTGELFF.

This clonotype has at least ten counts. This chain joins TRBV4-3 and TRBJ2-1, with 7 bases lining up with TRBD2. J gave up 9 bases and V 1 base, and 12 bases lay outside the gene matches. Germline V CDR1 and CDR2: LGHNA, YSLEER. The CDR3 is 16 amino acids. The CDR3 loop is CASSQVEAGVGVEQFF. The DNA for the CDR3 is TGCGCCAGCAGCCAAGTAGAGGCGGGAGTAGGGGTTGAGCAGTTCTTC.

This clonotype has a count of ten or more. The chain joins TRBV10-3 to TRBJ2-6; perhaps TRBD1 as D (6 bases). The CDR3 has 17 amino acids. V was pared by 7 bases and J by 0 bases, with 16 bases between. Per germline, CDR1 ENHRY and CDR2 SYGVKD. The CDR3 here is CAIKGVGELSGANVLTF. CDR3 bases: TGTGCCATCAAGGGGGTCGGAGAGCTCTCTGGGGCCAACGTCCTGACTTTC.

This clonotype appeared many times. The chain recombines TRBV6-2 or TRBV6-3 with TRBJ2-1; 11 bases agree with TRBD2. Trimming cost V 2 bases and J 5 bases; bases outside gene matches: 2. This CDR3 is built from 15 residues. Germline-derived CDR1 and CDR2 are MNHEY and SVGEGT. CDR3 DNA: TGTGCCAGCAGTTACCCGGGACTAGCGGACAATGAGCAGTTCTTC. Protein product: CASSYPGLADNEQFF.

This clonotype was counted many times. This chain connects TRBV19 to TRBJ2-7; D may be TRBD2 (6 bases). V lost 1 base, J lost 4 bases, and 14 bases lay in between. The germline V gene has CDR1 LNHDA and CDR2 SQIVND (reference sequence). This CDR3 contains 15 residues. The CDR3 DNA sequence: TGTGCCAGTAGTATAGGCCAGGGTGGACTATACGAGCAGTACTTC. Translated: CASSIGQGGLYEQYF.

V usage is TRBV5-5 and J usage is TRBJ2-7; 9 bases map to TRBD1. The V gene end was trimmed by 4 bases and the J gene end by 5 bases; junction bases not matched to a gene: 7. CDR1 and CDR2 from the germline V gene are SGHKS and YYEKEE (reference sequence). The CDR3 extends over 14 amino acids. Here the CDR3 DNA reads TGTGCCAGCAGCCCGGGACAGGGTTACGACGAGCAGTACTTC. As protein: CASSPGQGYDEQYF.